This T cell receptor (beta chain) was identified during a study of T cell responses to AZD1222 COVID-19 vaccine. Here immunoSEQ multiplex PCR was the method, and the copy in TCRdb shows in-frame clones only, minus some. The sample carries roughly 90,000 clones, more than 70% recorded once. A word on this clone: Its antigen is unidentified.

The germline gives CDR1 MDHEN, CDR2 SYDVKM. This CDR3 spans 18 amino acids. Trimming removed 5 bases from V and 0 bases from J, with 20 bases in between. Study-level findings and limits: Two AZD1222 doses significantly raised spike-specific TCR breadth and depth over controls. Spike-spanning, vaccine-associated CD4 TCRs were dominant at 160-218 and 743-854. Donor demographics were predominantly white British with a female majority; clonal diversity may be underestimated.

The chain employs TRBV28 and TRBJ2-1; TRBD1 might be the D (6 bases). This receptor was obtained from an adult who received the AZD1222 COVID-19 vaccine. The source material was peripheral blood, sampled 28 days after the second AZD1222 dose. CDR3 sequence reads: CASSPMTRQERSYNEQFF. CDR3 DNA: TGTGCCAGCAGTCCCATGACCCGACAGGAACGCTCCTACAATGAGCAGTTCTTC.